A selection of T cell receptor beta chains follows, all from one sample in a study of read filtering for tumor transcriptome and immune sequencing. TCRdb analysed the reads with MiXCR anew, one entry per CDR3 protein. The table includes around 50,000 distinct CDR3 sequences, over 9% detected once. The sample comprised a population of CD138-negative cells sorted from bone marrow. The receptors were gathered from a donor aged 40 or older with multiple myeloma. Each CDR3 is given with its conserved first and last residue. D genes are given only for firm matches. Size is stated as once, few, many or a size class.

size,J,D,V,CDR3,DNA
many,TRBJ2-1,-,TRBV20-1,CSAARALYNEQFF,TGCAGTGCTGCCCGGGCCCTTTACAATGAGCAGTTCTTC
many,TRBJ2-7,-,TRBV4-2,CASSQGDRLSYEQYF,TGTGCCAGCAGCCAAGGAGACAGGTTGTCCTACGAGCAGTACTTC
many,TRBJ1-5,-,TRBV2,CASSQRRGNQPQHF,TGTGCCAGCAGCCAACGGCGCGGGAATCAGCCCCAGCATTTT
many,TRBJ1-2,-,TRBV6-5,CASSYSMVGAYNYGYTF,TGTGCCAGCAGTTACTCGATGGTGGGGGCTTATAACTATGGCTACACCTTC
few,TRBJ2-3,-,TRBV19,CASSGVYGDTQYF,TGTGCCAGTAGTGGAGTTTACGGAGATACGCAGTATTTT
many,TRBJ1-6,-,TRBV28,CASSSERSPLHF,TGTGCCAGCAGTTCGGAGAGGTCACCCCTCCACTTT
many,TRBJ1-5,-,TRBV5-1,CASSPDPSNQPQHF,TGCGCCAGCAGCCCTGACCCTAGCAATCAGCCCCAGCATTTT
many,TRBJ2-5,-,TRBV13,CASTLEIGSAGETQYF,TGTGCCAGCACCCTAGAGATCGGGTCCGCGGGGGAGACCCAGTACTTC
many,TRBJ2-4,TRBD1,TRBV4-1,CASSVGQLRLAKNIQYF,TGCGCCAGCAGCGTGGGACAGCTAAGGTTAGCCAAAAACATTCAGTACTTC
many,TRBJ2-1,-,TRBV21-1,CASSKGLSGGGRAYNEQFF,TGTGCCAGCAGCAAAGGTCTTAGCGGGGGGGGCCGAGCTTACAATGAGCAGTTCTTC
many,TRBJ2-7,-,TRBV7-9,CASSTDSSYEQYF,TGTGCCAGCAGCACGGACAGCTCCTACGAGCAGTACTTC
many,TRBJ2-5,-,TRBV2,CASESGQGETQYF,TGTGCCAGCGAGTCTGGCCAGGGAGAGACCCAGTACTTC